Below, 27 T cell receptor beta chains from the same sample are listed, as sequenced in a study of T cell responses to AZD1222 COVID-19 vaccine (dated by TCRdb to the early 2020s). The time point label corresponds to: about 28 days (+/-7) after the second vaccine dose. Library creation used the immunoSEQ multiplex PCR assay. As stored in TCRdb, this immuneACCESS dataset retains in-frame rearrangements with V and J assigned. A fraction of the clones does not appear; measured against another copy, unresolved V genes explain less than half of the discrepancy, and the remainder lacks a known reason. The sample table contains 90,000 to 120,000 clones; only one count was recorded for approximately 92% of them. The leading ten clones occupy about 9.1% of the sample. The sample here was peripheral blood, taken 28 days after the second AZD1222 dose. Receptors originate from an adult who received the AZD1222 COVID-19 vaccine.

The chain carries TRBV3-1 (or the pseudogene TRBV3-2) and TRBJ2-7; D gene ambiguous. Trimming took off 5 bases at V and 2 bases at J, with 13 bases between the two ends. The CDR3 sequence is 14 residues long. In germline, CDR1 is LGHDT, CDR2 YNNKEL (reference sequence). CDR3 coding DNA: TGTGCCAGCAGCTCCCTCCGCGGAACCTACGAGCAGTACTTC. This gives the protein CASSSLRGTYEQYF.

The DNA for the CDR3 is TGCGCCAGCAGCTGGGCTGGGGCGGTAACAACTGAAGCTTTCTTT. This translates into CASSWAGAVTTEAFF. This chain connects TRBV5-1 to TRBJ1-1; possible D gene TRBD1, 5 bases. Trimming pared 3 bases from V and 5 bases from J, leaving 17 bases between. Germline V gene sequence: CDR1 SGHRS, CDR2 YFSETQ. The CDR3 loop spans 15 amino acids.

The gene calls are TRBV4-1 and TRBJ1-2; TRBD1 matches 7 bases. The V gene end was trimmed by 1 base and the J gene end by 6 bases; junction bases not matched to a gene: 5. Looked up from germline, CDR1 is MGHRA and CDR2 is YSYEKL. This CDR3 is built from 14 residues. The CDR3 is CASSQVGGRDGYTF. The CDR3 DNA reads TGCGCCAGCAGCCAAGTAGGGGGCCGAGATGGCTACACCTTC.

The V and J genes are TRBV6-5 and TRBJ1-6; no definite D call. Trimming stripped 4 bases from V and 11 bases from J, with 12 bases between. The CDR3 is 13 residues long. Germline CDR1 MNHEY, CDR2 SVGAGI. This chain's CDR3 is CASSSEFSPPLHF. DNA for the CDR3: TGTGCCAGCAGTTCGGAATTTTCCCCACCCCTCCACTTT.

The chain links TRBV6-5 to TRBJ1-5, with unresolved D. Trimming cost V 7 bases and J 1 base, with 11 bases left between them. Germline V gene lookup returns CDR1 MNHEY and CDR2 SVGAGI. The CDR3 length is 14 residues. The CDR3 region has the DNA TGTGCCAGCACCCAAGGGTTAAGCAATCAGCCCCAGCATTTT. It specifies CASTQGLSNQPQHF.

CDR3 loop: CASSTSTGSDEKLFF. CDR3 coding DNA: TGCGCCAGCAGCACCTCGACAGGGTCGGATGAAAAACTGTTTTTT. The chain combines TRBV5-1 with TRBJ1-4, with 7 bases matching TRBD1. V trimming: 4 bases; J trimming: 6 bases; junction bases outside the gene matches: 9. CDR1 is SGHRS and CDR2 is YFSETQ in the germline V gene. This CDR3 has 15 residues.

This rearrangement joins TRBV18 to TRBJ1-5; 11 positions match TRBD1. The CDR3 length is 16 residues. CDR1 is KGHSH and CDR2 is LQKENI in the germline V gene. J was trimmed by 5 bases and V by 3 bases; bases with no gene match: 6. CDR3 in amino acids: CASSPLGTGGDQPQHF. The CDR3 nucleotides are TGTGCCAGCTCACCCCTGGGGACAGGGGGTGATCAGCCCCAGCATTTT.

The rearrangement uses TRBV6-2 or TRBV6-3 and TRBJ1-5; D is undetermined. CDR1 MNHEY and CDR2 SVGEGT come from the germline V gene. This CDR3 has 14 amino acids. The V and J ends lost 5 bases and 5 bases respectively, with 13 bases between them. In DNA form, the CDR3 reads TGTGCCAGCAGTGGGCTAGAGACTTATCAGCCCCAGCATTTT. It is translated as CASSGLETYQPQHF.

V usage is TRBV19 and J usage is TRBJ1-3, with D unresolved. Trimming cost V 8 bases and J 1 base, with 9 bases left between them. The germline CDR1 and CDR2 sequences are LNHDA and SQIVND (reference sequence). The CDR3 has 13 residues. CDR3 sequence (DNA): TGTGCCAGTGCGGCAACTTCTGGAAACACCATATATTTT. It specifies CASAATSGNTIYF.

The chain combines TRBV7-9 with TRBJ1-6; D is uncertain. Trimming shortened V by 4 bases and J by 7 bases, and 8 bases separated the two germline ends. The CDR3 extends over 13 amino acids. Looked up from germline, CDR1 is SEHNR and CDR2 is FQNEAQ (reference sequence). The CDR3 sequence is CASSYRENSPLHF. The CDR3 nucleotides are TGTGCCAGCAGCTACCGGGAAAATTCACCCCTCCACTTT.

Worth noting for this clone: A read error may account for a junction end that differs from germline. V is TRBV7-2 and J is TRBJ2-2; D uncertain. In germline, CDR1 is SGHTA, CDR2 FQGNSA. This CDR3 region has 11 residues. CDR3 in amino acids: CASSLTEELFF. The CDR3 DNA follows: TGTGCCAGCAGCTTAACCGAGGAGCTGTTTTTT.

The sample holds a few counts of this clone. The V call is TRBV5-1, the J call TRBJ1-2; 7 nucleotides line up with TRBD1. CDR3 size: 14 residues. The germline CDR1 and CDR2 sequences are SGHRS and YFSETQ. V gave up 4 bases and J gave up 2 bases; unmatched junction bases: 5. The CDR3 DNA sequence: TGCGCCAGCAGCGAAGGGACAGCCAACTATGGCTACACCTTC. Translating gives CASSEGTANYGYTF.

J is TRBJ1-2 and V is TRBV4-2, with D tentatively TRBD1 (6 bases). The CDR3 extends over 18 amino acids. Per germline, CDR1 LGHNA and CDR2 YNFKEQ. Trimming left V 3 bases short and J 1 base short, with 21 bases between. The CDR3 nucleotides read TGTGCCAGCAGCCACGGGGATACGACAGGTCTTTTTAACTATGGCTACACCTTC. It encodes CASSHGDTTGLFNYGYTF.

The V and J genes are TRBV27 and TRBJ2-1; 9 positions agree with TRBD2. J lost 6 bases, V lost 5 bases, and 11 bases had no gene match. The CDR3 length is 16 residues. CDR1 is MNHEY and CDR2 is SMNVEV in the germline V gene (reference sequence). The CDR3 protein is CASSPIAGELINEQFF. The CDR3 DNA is TGTGCCAGCAGTCCCATAGCGGGAGAATTGATCAATGAGCAGTTCTTC.

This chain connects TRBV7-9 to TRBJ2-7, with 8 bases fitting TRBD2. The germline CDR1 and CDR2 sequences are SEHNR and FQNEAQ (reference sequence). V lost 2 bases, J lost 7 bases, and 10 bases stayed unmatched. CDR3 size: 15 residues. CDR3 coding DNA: TGTGCCAGCAGCTTAAGTGGTGCCTCGGGGGGGGAGCAGTACTTC. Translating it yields CASSLSGASGGEQYF.

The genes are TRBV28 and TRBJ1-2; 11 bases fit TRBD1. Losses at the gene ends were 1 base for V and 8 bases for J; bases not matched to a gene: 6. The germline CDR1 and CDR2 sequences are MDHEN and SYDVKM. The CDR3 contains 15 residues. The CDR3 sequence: CASSLSDRGQIGYTF. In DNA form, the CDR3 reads TGTGCCAGCAGTTTATCGGACAGGGGGCAAATAGGCTACACCTTC.

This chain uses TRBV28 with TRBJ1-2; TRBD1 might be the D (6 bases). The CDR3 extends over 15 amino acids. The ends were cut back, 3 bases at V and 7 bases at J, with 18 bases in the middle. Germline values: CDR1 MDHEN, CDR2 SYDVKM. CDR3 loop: CASSFLGRGLSGYTF. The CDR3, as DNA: TGTGCCAGCAGTTTTCTGGGCAGGGGTTTGTCTGGCTACACCTTC.

The DNA for the CDR3 is TGTGCCAGCACCCCCGAGTTAGGTGGGAATCAGCCCCAGCATTTT. Residues: CASTPELGGNQPQHF. The rearrangement links TRBV6-2 or TRBV6-3 to TRBJ1-5; D ambiguous. CDR1 is MNHEY, CDR2 SVGEGT, per germline. This CDR3 spans 15 amino acids. V was cut by 7 bases and J by 4 bases, with 17 bases left in between.

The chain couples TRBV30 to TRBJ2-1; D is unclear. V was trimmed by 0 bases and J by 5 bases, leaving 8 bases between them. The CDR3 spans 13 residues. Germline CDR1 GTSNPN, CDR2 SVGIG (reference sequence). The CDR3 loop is CAWSVGDHNEQFF. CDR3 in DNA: TGTGCCTGGAGTGTGGGCGACCACAATGAGCAGTTCTTC. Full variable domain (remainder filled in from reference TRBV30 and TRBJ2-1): SQTIHQWPATLVQPVGSPLSLECTVEGTSNPNLYWYRQAAGRGLQLLFYSVGIGQISSEVPQNLSASRPQDRQFILSSKKLLLSDSGFYLCAWSVGDHNEQFFGPGTRLTVL.

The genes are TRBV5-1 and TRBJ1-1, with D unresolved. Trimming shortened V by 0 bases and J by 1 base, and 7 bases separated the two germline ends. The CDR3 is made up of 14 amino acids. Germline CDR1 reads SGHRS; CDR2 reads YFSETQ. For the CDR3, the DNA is TGCGCCAGCAGCTTGGGTGGGAGGAACACTGAAGCTTTCTTT. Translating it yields CASSLGGRNTEAFF.

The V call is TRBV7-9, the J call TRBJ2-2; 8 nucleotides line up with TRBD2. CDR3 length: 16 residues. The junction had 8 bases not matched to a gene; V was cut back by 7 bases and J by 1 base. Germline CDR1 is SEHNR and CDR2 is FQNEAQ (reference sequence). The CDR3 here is CASTPARGGNTGELFF. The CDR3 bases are TGTGCCAGCACCCCGGCCCGGGGGGGGAACACCGGGGAGCTGTTTTTT. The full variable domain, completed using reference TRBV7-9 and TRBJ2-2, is DTGVSQNPRHKITKRGQNVTFRCDPISEHNRLYWYRQTLGQGPEFLTYFQNEAQLEKSRLLSDRFSAERPKGSFSTLEIQRTEQGDSAMYLCASTPARGGNTGELFFGEGSRLTVL.

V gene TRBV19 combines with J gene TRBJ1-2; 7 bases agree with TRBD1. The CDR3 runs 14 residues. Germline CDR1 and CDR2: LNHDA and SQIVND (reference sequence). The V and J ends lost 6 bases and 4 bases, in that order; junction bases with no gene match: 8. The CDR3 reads CASRPGQSFYGYTF. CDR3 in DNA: TGTGCCAGTAGGCCGGGACAGAGTTTCTATGGCTACACCTTC.

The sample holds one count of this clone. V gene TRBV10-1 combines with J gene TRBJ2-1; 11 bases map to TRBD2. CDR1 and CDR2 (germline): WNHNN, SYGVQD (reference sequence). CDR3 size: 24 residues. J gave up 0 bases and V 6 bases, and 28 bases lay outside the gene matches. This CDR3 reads CASRDPGLAENPLHWSLSYNEQFF. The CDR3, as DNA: TGCGCCAGCAGAGACCCGGGACTAGCGGAAAACCCCCTCCACTGGTCCCTCTCCTACAATGAGCAGTTCTTC.

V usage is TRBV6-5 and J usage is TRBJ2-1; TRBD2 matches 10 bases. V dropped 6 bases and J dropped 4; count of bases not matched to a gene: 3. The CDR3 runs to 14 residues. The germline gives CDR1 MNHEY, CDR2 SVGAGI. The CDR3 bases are TGTGCCAGCAGGACTAGCGGGCAATACAATGAGCAGTTCTTC. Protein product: CASRTSGQYNEQFF.

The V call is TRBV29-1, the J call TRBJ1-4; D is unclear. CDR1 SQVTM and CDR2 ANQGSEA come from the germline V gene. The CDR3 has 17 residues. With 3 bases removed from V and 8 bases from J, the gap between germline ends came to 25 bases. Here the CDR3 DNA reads TGCAGCGTTGAGTTGGAGGCAAACTCCGCTGATGGGGAAAAACTGTTTTTT. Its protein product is CSVELEANSADGEKLFF.

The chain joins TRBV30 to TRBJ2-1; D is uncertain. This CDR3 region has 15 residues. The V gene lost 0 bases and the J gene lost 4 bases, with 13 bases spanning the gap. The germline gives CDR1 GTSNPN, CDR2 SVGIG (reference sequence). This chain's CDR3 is CAWSVRGISYNEQFF. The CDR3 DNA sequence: TGTGCCTGGAGTGTACGTGGAATTAGTTACAATGAGCAGTTCTTC.

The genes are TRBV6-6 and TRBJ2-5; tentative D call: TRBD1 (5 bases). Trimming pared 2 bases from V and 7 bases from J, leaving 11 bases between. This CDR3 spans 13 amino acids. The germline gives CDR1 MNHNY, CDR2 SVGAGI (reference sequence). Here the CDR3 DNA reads TGTGCCAGCAGTTACGGGGCTCAGGGGACCCAGTACTTC. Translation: CASSYGAQGTQYF.